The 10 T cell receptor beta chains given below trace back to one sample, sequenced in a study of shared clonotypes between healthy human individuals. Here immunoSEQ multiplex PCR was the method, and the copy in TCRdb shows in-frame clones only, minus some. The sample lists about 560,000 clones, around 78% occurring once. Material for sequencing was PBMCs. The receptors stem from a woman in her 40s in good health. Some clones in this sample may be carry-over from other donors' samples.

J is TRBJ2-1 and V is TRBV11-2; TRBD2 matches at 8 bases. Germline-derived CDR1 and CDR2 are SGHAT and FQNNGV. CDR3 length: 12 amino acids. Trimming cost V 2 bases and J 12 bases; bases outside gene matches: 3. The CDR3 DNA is TGTGCCAGCAGCTTACCTCTAGCGGGGCAGTTCTTC. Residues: CASSLPLAGQFF.

The CDR3 DNA reads as TGTGCCAGCAGTTACCTGGGGGCTTTGAACACCGGGGAGCTGTTTTTT. Translating gives CASSYLGALNTGELFF. The V and J genes are TRBV6-5 and TRBJ2-2; TRBD1 is a possible D gene (6 bases). Per the germline V gene, CDR1 is MNHEY and CDR2 is SVGAGI. The CDR3 is made up of 16 amino acids. Trimming stripped 2 bases from V and 1 base from J, with 11 bases between.

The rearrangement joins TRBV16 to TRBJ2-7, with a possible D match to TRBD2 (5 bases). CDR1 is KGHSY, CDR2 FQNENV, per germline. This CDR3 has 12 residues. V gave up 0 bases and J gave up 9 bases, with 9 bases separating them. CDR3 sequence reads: CASSQSTAGQYF. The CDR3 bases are TGTGCCAGCAGCCAATCCACGGCGGGGCAGTACTTC. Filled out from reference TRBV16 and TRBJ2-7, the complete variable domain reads GEEVAQTPKHLVRGEGQKAKLYCAPIKGHSYVFWYQQVLKNEFKFLISFQNENVFDETGMPKERFSAKCLPNSPCSLEIQATKLEDSAVYFCASSQSTAGQYFGPGTRLTVT.

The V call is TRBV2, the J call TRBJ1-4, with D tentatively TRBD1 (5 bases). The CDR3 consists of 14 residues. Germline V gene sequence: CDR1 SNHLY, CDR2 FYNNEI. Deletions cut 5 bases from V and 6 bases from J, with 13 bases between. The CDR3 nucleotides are TGTGCCAGCAGTTACAGGCTGGACGATGAAAAACTGTTTTTT. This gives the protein CASSYRLDDEKLFF.

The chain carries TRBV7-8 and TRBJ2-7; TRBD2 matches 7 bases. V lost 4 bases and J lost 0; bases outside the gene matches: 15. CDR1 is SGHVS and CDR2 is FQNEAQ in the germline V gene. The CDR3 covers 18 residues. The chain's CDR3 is CASSSLPYTGTTSYEQYF. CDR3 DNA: TGTGCCAGCAGCTCCTTACCTTACACCGGGACTACCTCCTACGAGCAGTACTTC.

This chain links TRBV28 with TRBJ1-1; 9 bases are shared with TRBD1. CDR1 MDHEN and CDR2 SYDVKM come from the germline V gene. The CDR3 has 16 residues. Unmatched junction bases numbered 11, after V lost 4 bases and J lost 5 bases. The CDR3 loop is CASSYPSGTGSTEAFF. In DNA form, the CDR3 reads TGTGCCAGCAGTTACCCTTCCGGGACAGGGTCAACTGAAGCTTTCTTT.

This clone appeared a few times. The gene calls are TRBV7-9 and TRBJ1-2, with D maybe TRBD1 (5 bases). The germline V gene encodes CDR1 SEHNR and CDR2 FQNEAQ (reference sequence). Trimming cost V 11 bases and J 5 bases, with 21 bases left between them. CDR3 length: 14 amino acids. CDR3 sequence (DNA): TGTGCCTCGTCCCCAACGGGGGGAGTATATGGCTACACCTTC. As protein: CASSPTGGVYGYTF.

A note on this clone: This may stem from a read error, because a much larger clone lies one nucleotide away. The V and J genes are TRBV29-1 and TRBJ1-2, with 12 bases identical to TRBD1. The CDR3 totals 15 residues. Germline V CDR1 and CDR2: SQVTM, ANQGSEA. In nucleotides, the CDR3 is TGCACCGTTGAAGATAGGGGACAGGGGGCGGAAGGCTACACCTTC. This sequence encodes CTVEDRGQGAEGYTF.

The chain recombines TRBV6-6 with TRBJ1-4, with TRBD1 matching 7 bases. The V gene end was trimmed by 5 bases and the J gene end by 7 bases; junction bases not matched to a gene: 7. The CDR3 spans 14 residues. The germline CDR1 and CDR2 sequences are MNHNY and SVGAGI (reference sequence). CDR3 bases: TGTGCCAGCAGTACGACAGGGAGGGGTGAAAAACTGTTTTTT. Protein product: CASSTTGRGEKLFF.

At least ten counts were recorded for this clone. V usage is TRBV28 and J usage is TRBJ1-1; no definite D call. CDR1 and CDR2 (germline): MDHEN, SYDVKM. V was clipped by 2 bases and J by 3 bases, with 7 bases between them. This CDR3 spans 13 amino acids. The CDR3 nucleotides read TGTGCCAGCAGTTTAACCCTAGACACTGAAGCTTTCTTT. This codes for CASSLTLDTEAFF.